This TCR beta chain derives from a study of beta chain features in type 1 diabetes. Study in general: Sorted cells, around 100 million in number, were examined across all samples.

Averaging around 110 mL, one heparinised blood draw came from each individual donor. The investigators reverse transcribed all of the isolated RNA, so they sequenced expressed TCRB transcripts. Assay used: immunoSEQ multiplex PCR; TCRdb lists only in-frame clones, some missing. The repertoire holds some 360,000 clones, with less than 20% as singletons. The V end was cut by 6 bases, the J end by 3 bases, with 15 bases between. Per the germline V gene, CDR1 is SGHAT and CDR2 is FQNNGV. The CDR3 runs to 14 residues. This clone was seen only a few times. Its antigen is currently unknown. Study-wide points: Insertions at VDJ junctions were less frequent in type 1 diabetes patients. These patients also deleted more nucleotides at the same junctions. People with Type 1 diabetes carried modestly yet significantly shorter TCRB CDR3s in all four CD4+ subsets.

The chain links TRBV11-2 to TRBJ2-7; D is uncertain. This receptor was identified in a woman aged 18-29 years in good health. Specimen: naive CD4+ T cells from blood. The CDR3 DNA is TGTGCCAGCAGTTCAAATCGAGGCGTCTACGAGCAGTACTTC. Amino acid sequence: CASSSNRGVYEQYF.